What follows are 27 T cell receptor beta chains derived from one specimen sequenced in a study of blood T cell repertoires in COVID-19. Clones were read by immunoSEQ multiplex PCR, and TCRdb kept only the in-frame ones, dropping some. The repertoire consists of around 480,000 clones, with 88% occurring once and the leading ten covering approximately 12%. The sample was peripheral blood. These receptors were obtained from a woman between 45 and 65 years old with COVID-19, enrolled during active disease.

The chain combines TRBV19 with TRBJ2-1, with TRBD2 as a possible D gene (7 bases). CDR1 is LNHDA and CDR2 is SQIVND in the germline V gene (reference sequence). The CDR3 is made up of 14 amino acids. Trimming removed 6 bases at V and 5 bases at J, with 14 bases between. The CDR3 coding sequence is TGTGCCAGTAGGCAACGGGGGGCCGACAATGAGCAGTTCTTC. Its protein product is CASRQRGADNEQFF. Based on the CDR3 plus reference TRBV19 and TRBJ2-1, the full variable domain is DGGITQSPKYLFRKEGQNVTLSCEQNLNHDAMYWYRQDPGQGLRLIYYSQIVNDFQKGDIAEGYSVSREKKESFPLTVTSAQKNPTAFYLCASRQRGADNEQFFGPGTRLTVL.

The rearrangement links TRBV28 to TRBJ2-7; D possibly corresponds to TRBD1 (5 bases). CDR3 length equals 13 residues. Trimming removed 10 bases from V and 6 bases from J, with 19 bases in between. Looked up from germline, CDR1 is MDHEN and CDR2 is SYDVKM. Here the CDR3 reads CATWLGRAGEQYF. CDR3 nucleotide sequence: TGTGCCACCTGGCTAGGCAGGGCAGGCGAGCAGTACTTC. Full variable domain (remainder filled in from reference TRBV28 and TRBJ2-7): DVKVTQSSRYLVKRTGEKVFLECVQDMDHENMFWYRQDPGLGLRLIYFSYDVKMKEKGDIPEGYSVSREKKERFSLILESASTNQTSMYLCATWLGRAGEQYFGPGTRLTVT.

The gene calls are TRBV6-1 and TRBJ1-1; 7 bases line up with TRBD1. The CDR3 runs 12 residues. Germline-derived CDR1 and CDR2 are MNHNS and SASEGT. The J segment lost 10 bases and the V segment lost 2 bases, leaving 4 bases of the junction unmatched. CDR3 amino acids: CASSERQGRAFF. CDR3 DNA sequence: TGTGCCAGCAGTGAAAGACAGGGTCGAGCTTTCTTT.

The chain joins TRBV5-1 to TRBJ2-2, with TRBD1 as a possible D gene (5 bases). The CDR3 spans 14 residues. CDR1 SGHRS and CDR2 YFSETQ come from the germline V gene. Trimming shortened V by 4 bases and J by 1 base, and 8 bases separated the two germline ends. The CDR3 here is CASSRTGNTGELFF. Here the CDR3 DNA reads TGCGCCAGCAGCAGAACAGGGAACACCGGGGAGCTGTTTTTT. Full variable domain (rest looked up from reference TRBV5-1 and TRBJ2-2): KAGVTQTPRYLIKTRGQQVTLSCSPISGHRSVSWYQQTPGQGLQFLFEYFSETQRNKGNFPGRFSGRQFSNSRSEMNVSTLELGDSALYLCASSRTGNTGELFFGEGSRLTVL.

V is TRBV18 and J is TRBJ2-3; TRBD2 is a possible D gene (6 bases). The CDR3 totals 16 residues. The germline V gene encodes CDR1 KGHSH and CDR2 LQKENI. Trimming shortened V by 0 bases and J by 1 base, and 11 bases separated the two germline ends. CDR3 amino acids: CASSPPTSLGTDTQYF. CDR3 sequence (DNA): TGTGCCAGCTCACCACCGACTAGTCTCGGCACAGATACGCAGTATTTT.

This clone was detected only once. V is TRBV2 and J is TRBJ2-7; tentative D call: TRBD1 (6 bases). CDR3 length: 15 residues. V was shortened by 3 bases and J by 5 bases, with 17 bases between the two germline ends. CDR1 SNHLY and CDR2 FYNNEI come from the germline V gene. The CDR3 loop is CASSDRIGGYDEQYF. For the CDR3, the DNA is TGTGCCAGCAGTGATCGGATAGGGGGATACGACGAGCAGTACTTC.

The rearrangement links TRBV5-4 to TRBJ1-1, with D possibly being TRBD1 (5 bases). The germline V and J ends were trimmed by 0 bases and 8 bases, with 11 bases remaining between them. The CDR3 totals 13 residues. The germline V gene has CDR1 SGHNT and CDR2 YYREEE (reference sequence). The CDR3 region is CASSLGTKEEAFF. The CDR3 coding sequence is TGTGCCAGCAGCTTGGGGACAAAGGAAGAAGCTTTCTTT. The full variable domain, with the rest looked up from reference TRBV5-4 and TRBJ1-1, is ETGVTQSPTHLIKTRGQQVTLRCSSQSGHNTVSWYQQALGQGPQFIFQYYREEENGRGNFPPRFSGLQFPNYSSELNVNALELDDSALYLCASSLGTKEEAFFGQGTRLTVV.

The gene calls are TRBV2 and TRBJ1-1; D remains ambiguous. Deletions cut 7 bases from V and 2 bases from J, with 20 bases between. The CDR3 covers 16 residues. Germline V gene sequence: CDR1 SNHLY, CDR2 FYNNEI. CDR3: CASTPPRSVLNTEAFF. The CDR3 DNA reads as TGTGCCAGCACTCCCCCGAGGAGCGTATTAAACACTGAAGCTTTCTTT.

This clone appeared a few times. The chain recombines TRBV5-1 with TRBJ2-2; D perhaps matches TRBD2 (6 bases). Germline lookup yields CDR1 SGHRS and CDR2 YFSETQ. Trimming took 0 bases from V and 0 from J, leaving 15 bases between them. This CDR3 region has 18 residues. This CDR3 reads CASSLVITGVANTGELFF. CDR3 coding DNA: TGCGCCAGCAGCTTGGTCATAACGGGAGTCGCGAACACCGGGGAGCTGTTTTTT. Looking up the rest from reference TRBV5-1 and TRBJ2-2 gives the full variable domain: KAGVTQTPRYLIKTRGQQVTLSCSPISGHRSVSWYQQTPGQGLQFLFEYFSETQRNKGNFPGRFSGRQFSNSRSEMNVSTLELGDSALYLCASSLVITGVANTGELFFGEGSRLTVL.

In the case of this clone: Other DNA sequences in this specimen translate into the identical CDR3. The gene calls are TRBV9 and TRBJ1-1; 7 bases align to TRBD1. The ends lost 3 bases at V and 6 bases at J; junction bases unmatched: 5. The CDR3 is 13 residues long. From germline, CDR1 is SGDLS and CDR2 YYNGEE. The CDR3 DNA follows: TGTGCCAGCAGCGCGACAGGGAGCTCTGAAGCTTTCTTT. Its translation is CASSATGSSEAFF.

V is TRBV7-8 and J is TRBJ1-1; D ambiguous. From germline, CDR1 is SGHVS and CDR2 FQNEAQ. The V and J ends lost 5 bases and 6 bases respectively, with 16 bases between them. The CDR3 has 14 residues. In DNA, the CDR3 is TGTGCCAGCAGCCCCCGAGGGCCGAGGGCTGAAGCTTTCTTT. Translating it yields CASSPRGPRAEAFF.

In this sample, this clone turned up a few times. The rearrangement joins TRBV4-1 to TRBJ1-1; D is undetermined. The CDR3 covers 14 residues. Germline CDR1 is MGHRA and CDR2 is YSYEKL. The V end lost 5 bases, the J end lost 5 bases, and 15 bases lay between the germline ends. CDR3 amino acids: CASSAPLRRTEAFF. The CDR3 DNA reads as TGCGCCAGCAGCGCTCCGCTGAGGAGGACTGAAGCTTTCTTT.

The CDR3 DNA reads as TGTGCCAGCAGCGAAGTGGAGCTGAACACTGAAGCTTTCTTT. Amino acids: CASSEVELNTEAFF. The chain combines TRBV5-4 with TRBJ1-1; D gene unclear. Germline-derived CDR1 and CDR2 are SGHNT and YYREEE (reference sequence). V gave up 4 bases and J gave up 0 bases, with 10 bases separating them. This CDR3 is built from 14 residues.

In this sample, this clone turned up once. V gene TRBV15 combines with J gene TRBJ2-1; TRBD2 agrees at 15 bases. With V trimmed by 0 bases and J by 15 bases, 9 bases remained unmatched. The CDR3 has 16 amino acids. The germline V gene has CDR1 LNHNV and CDR2 YYDKDF (reference sequence). Here the CDR3 reads CATSRDRTSGGAWLFF. CDR3 coding DNA: TGTGCCACCAGCAGAGACAGGACTAGCGGGGGGGCGTGGTTGTTCTTC.

The V and J genes are TRBV15 and TRBJ2-6; TRBD2 is a possible D gene (5 bases). The CDR3 sequence is 16 residues long. V lost 1 base to trimming and J lost 2 bases, with 9 bases between them. Germline V CDR1 and CDR2: LNHNV, YYDKDF (reference sequence). The CDR3 DNA is TGTGCCACCAGCAGAGGAGGGATGGCTGGGGCCAACGTCCTGACTTTC. This gives the protein CATSRGGMAGANVLTF.

The chain links TRBV18 to TRBJ2-7; 8 nucleotides line up with TRBD2. Germline loops: CDR1 KGHSH, CDR2 LQKENI. This CDR3 region has 18 residues. Germline trimming cut 0 bases from V and 0 bases from J; bases unmatched to any gene: 10. The chain's CDR3 is CASSPPIVAGLSSYEQYF. The CDR3 DNA follows: TGTGCCAGCTCACCACCGATAGTAGCGGGGTTAAGCTCCTACGAGCAGTACTTC. Complete variable domain (other parts from reference TRBV18 and TRBJ2-7): NAGVMQNPRHLVRRRGQEARLRCSPMKGHSHVYWYRQLPEEGLKFMVYLQKENIIDESGMPKERFSAEFPKEGPSILRIQQVVRGDSAAYFCASSPPIVAGLSSYEQYFGPGTRLTVT.

The V gene is TRBV6-4, the J gene TRBJ1-1; no definite D call. V was clipped by 5 bases and J by 2 bases, with 9 bases between them. Germline values: CDR1 MRHNA, CDR2 SNTAGT. The CDR3 runs to 13 residues. The CDR3 spells CASSPEENTEAFF. For the CDR3, the DNA is TGTGCCAGCAGTCCAGAAGAAAACACTGAAGCTTTCTTT.

The chain combines TRBV9 with TRBJ2-5, with TRBD2 matching over 8 bases. The CDR3 length is 16 residues. Germline V CDR1 and CDR2: SGDLS, YYNGEE. After removal of 2 bases from V and 1 base from J, the junction contained 7 bases not matched to a gene. For the CDR3, the DNA is TGTGCCAGCAGCGTCCACGGGAGGGGAGGCCAAGAGACCCAGTACTTC. Its protein is CASSVHGRGGQETQYF.

The chain employs TRBV6-6 and TRBJ1-1; 8 bases line up with TRBD1. This CDR3 has 13 residues. Germline V gene lookup returns CDR1 MNHNY and CDR2 SVGAGI (reference sequence). The V gene end was trimmed by 2 bases and the J gene end by 8 bases; junction bases not matched to a gene: 4. CDR3 sequence: CASSYAGQEEAFF. The CDR3 bases are TGTGCCAGCAGTTACGCGGGACAGGAAGAAGCTTTCTTT.

This chain joins TRBV6-1 and TRBJ1-6, with D tentatively TRBD1 (5 bases). Trimming removed 1 base from V and 5 bases from J, with 9 bases in between. CDR3 length: 15 residues. Germline loops: CDR1 MNHNS, CDR2 SASEGT. The CDR3 sequence is CASSEGTPNNSPLHF. CDR3 in DNA: TGTGCCAGCAGTGAAGGGACACCTAATAATTCACCCCTCCACTTT.

J is TRBJ1-1 and V is TRBV6-5; the match to TRBD1 covers 7 bases. This CDR3 comprises 13 residues. J gave up 6 bases and V 7 bases, and 8 bases lay outside the gene matches. Germline loops: CDR1 MNHEY, CDR2 SVGAGI. CDR3 DNA: TGTGCCAGCACTAGACAGGGCAACTCTGAAGCTTTCTTT. Translating it yields CASTRQGNSEAFF.

V is TRBV5-8 and J is TRBJ1-5; maybe TRBD1 (5 bases). This CDR3 contains 14 residues. In germline, CDR1 is SGHTS, CDR2 YDEGEE. V dropped 4 bases and J dropped 0 bases, with 8 bases sitting between them. In DNA form, the CDR3 reads TGTGCCAGCAGCCTACAGGTTAGCAATCAGCCCCAGCATTTT. Translated: CASSLQVSNQPQHF.

The chain couples TRBV27 to TRBJ1-2; 7 bases agree with TRBD1. V shed 0 bases and J 7 bases; nucleotides not matched to a gene: 5. CDR3 length: 14 amino acids. Germline CDR1 reads MNHEY; CDR2 reads SMNVEV (reference sequence). The DNA for the CDR3 is TGTGCCAGCAGTTTATCCCGATACAGGGGTGGCTACACCTTC. Translated: CASSLSRYRGGYTF.

This chain uses TRBV28 with TRBJ1-5, with a weak D call TRBD1 (6 bases). V gave up 6 bases and J gave up 2 bases, with 14 bases separating them. This CDR3 is built from 15 residues. Germline V gene sequence: CDR1 MDHEN, CDR2 SYDVKM. The CDR3 DNA reads as TGTGCCAGCAGCCCAGGGGTAATGGGCAATCAGCCCCAGCATTTT. It translates to CASSPGVMGNQPQHF. The complete variable domain, with remaining parts taken from reference TRBV28 and TRBJ1-5, reads DVKVTQSSRYLVKRTGEKVFLECVQDMDHENMFWYRQDPGLGLRLIYFSYDVKMKEKGDIPEGYSVSREKKERFSLILESASTNQTSMYLCASSPGVMGNQPQHFGDGTRLSIL.

The gene calls are TRBV27 and TRBJ1-1; D gene unclear. V gave up 10 bases and J gave up 6 bases, with 12 bases separating them. Germline-derived CDR1 and CDR2 are MNHEY and SMNVEV (reference sequence). The CDR3 sequence is 11 residues long. CDR3 bases: TGTGCCACCCTCGAGGGCCCTGAAGCTTTCTTT. Translating it yields CATLEGPEAFF.

This clone came up a few times. The chain links TRBV5-1 to TRBJ2-7; D perhaps matches TRBD1 (7 bases). Germline CDR1 SGHRS, CDR2 YFSETQ. The CDR3 is made up of 14 amino acids. V was pared by 4 bases and J by 7 bases, with 18 bases between. CDR3 in amino acids: CASSPRVSGGEQYF. The CDR3 DNA follows: TGCGCCAGCAGCCCCCGGGTCTCAGGGGGGGAGCAGTACTTC.

J is TRBJ2-2 and V is TRBV5-1; D possibly corresponds to TRBD1 (6 bases). Per the germline V gene, CDR1 is SGHRS and CDR2 is YFSETQ. CDR3 length: 15 residues. Trimming pared 0 bases from V and 3 bases from J, leaving 9 bases between. Here the CDR3 reads CASSLDRVDTGELFF. In DNA form, the CDR3 reads TGCGCCAGCAGCTTGGACAGGGTGGACACCGGGGAGCTGTTTTTT.